A selection of T cell receptor beta chains follows, all from one sample in a study of blood T cells in healthy people across ages. TCRdb re-called the 5' RACE reads with MiXCR, one entry per CDR3 protein. The sample holds about 630,000 distinct CDR3 sequences, 21% seen once. The sequenced material came from blood. The source is a man between 65 and 85 years old in good health. Both conserved end residues are part of each CDR3. A D gene is named only where the DNA matches it firmly. Size tells how often a clone was seen (once, few, many) or the class of an expanded clone, and some rows leave it out.

J	D	size	V	length	DNA	CDR3
TRBJ2-1	TRBD2	few	TRBV5-1	14	TGCGCCAGCAGCTCCGGACTAGCCCCCAATGAGCAGTTCTTC	CASSSGLAPNEQFF
TRBJ2-7	.	.	TRBV7-8	12	TGTGCCAGCAGCTCCGACATATACGAGCAGTACTTC	CASSSDIYEQYF
TRBJ2-1	.	few	TRBV9	17	TGTGCCAGCTCCCGGGGGGCTCGGACCCGGAGTGAGAATGAGCAGTTCTTC	CASSRGARTRSENEQFF
TRBJ2-7	.	.	TRBV12-3/TRBV12-4	16	TGTGCCAGCAGTTTTTCGATGGGACCATCGAATTACGAGCAGTACTTC	CASSFSMGPSNYEQYF
TRBJ1-1	.	.	TRBV5-1	15	TGCGCCAGCAGCTTGGTGGATGGGGGCAACACTGAAGCTTTCTTT	CASSLVDGGNTEAFF
TRBJ2-7	TRBD2	.	TRBV11-2	17	TGTGCCAGCAGCTTGACTAGCGGGAGTCACCGACCCAGCGAGCAGTACTTC	CASSLTSGSHRPSEQYF
TRBJ2-5	TRBD1	many	TRBV7-2	15	TGTGCCAGCAGCTTAGCAACAGGGGTAGGGGAGACCCAGTACTTC	CASSLATGVGETQYF
TRBJ2-5	.	many	TRBV7-3	13	TGTGCCAGCAGCTCTAGCGTCCAAGAGACCCAGTACTTC	CASSSSVQETQYF
TRBJ1-2	TRBD1	.	TRBV6-6	13	TGTGCCAGCACCCTGGGACAGGACTATGGCTACACCTTC	CASTLGQDYGYTF
TRBJ2-3	.	.	TRBV7-8	16	TGTGCCAGCAGCTTAGCGGATGGCGGTTACACAGATACGCAGTATTTT	CASSLADGGYTDTQYF
TRBJ2-2	.	many	TRBV3-1	15	TGTGCCAGCAGCCCGGAGAACTCCCCTCCCGGGGAGCTGTTTTTT	CASSPENSPPGELFF
TRBJ2-1	TRBD2	.	TRBV24-1	15	TGTGCCACCAGTGATCCGACTAGCGGGAACAATGAGCAGTTCTTC	CATSDPTSGNNEQFF
TRBJ1-1	TRBD1	.	TRBV16	13	TGTGCCAGCAGTCTACAGGGGCACACTGAAGCTTTCTTT	CASSLQGHTEAFF
TRBJ2-5	.	many	TRBV29-1	13	TGCAGCGTTGTTGGGTACTCCCAAGAGACCCAGTACTTC	CSVVGYSQETQYF
TRBJ2-7	TRBD1	few	TRBV4-1	12	TGCGCCAGCAGCCCGACAGGGATCGAGCAGTACTTC	CASSPTGIEQYF
TRBJ2-4	TRBD2	few	TRBV7-2	15	TGTGCCAGCAGCTTATCGGGAGGGATAAAAAACATTCAGTACTTC	CASSLSGGIKNIQYF
TRBJ1-6	TRBD1	few	TRBV20-1	15	TGCAGTGCTAGAGCCATAGGACAGGGACTCTCACCCCTCCACTTT	CSARAIGQGLSPLHF